What follows is one T cell receptor beta chain and its context. This clonotype was found many times. The antigen it binds to is not known. Base quality data are lacking; no much larger clone is found one base away. According to the study, the label for this sample's time point signals: newly diagnosed GD, antithyroid drugs for less than 3 months. For both TCR sequencing and RNA sequencing, RNA was extracted from PBMCs in TRIzol. The diagnosis of Graves' disease was made according to American Thyroid Association guidelines. Patients were recruited from an endocrinology department in Xi'an, China. From each patient, about 9.7 milliliters of peripheral blood was collected into an EDTA anticoagulant tube. Ficoll Paque Plus density gradient separation was used to isolate PBMCs, and no further T cell sorting was done. RNA quality was checked with an Agilent 2100 Bioanalyzer and agarose gel, and concentration with a NanoDrop 2000.

This entry comes from a study of regulatory T cells in long-lasting Graves disease (dated by TCRdb to 2020 to 2022). For context, the study as a whole: Newly diagnosed Graves' disease patients had taken antithyroid drugs for less than 3 months. A total of roughly 35 samples were covered by TCR sequencing, comprising approximately 13 persistent and about 20 newly diagnosed Graves' disease patients. This study used TCR sequencing and RNA sequencing of peripheral blood to compare persistent Graves' disease patients against newly diagnosed Graves' disease patients. The study was registered as a clinical trial and conducted in China.

Study-wide conclusions, independent of this receptor: Peripheral blood alone was examined, since thyroid tissue, which constituted the primary lesion, could not be accessed. Sequencing and analysis were limited to the TCR beta chain. The authors noted that the small sample size was a limitation that may lower accuracy. More public clonotypes were shared among persistent patients (2,741) than among newly diagnosed patients (966). Compared with newly diagnosed patients, persistent Graves' disease patients had lower TCR Shannon entropy and fewer highly expanded clones, which suggests clonal expansion. Persistent disease showed preferential use of TRBV28, TRBJ1-2 and TRBJ2-5, whereas newly diagnosed disease favored TRBV20-1 and TRBJ2-1.

Library generation was performed with multiplex PCR. The listed sequencing device is Illumina HiSeq 4000. CDR3 regions were amplified by Arm-PCR with iRepertoire HTBI primers to construct TCR beta libraries. Gel purification was performed on PCR products prior to sequencing. Per the original workflow: Across samples, 60 to 75 TRBV and approximately 15 TRBJ segments were identified and used for gene usage analysis of CDR3 amino acid clonotypes. COPE and FqMerger were used to merge the filtered high-quality paired reads into contigs. BLAST was used to align contigs to the IMGT TRBV, TRBD and TRBJ reference genes, and CDR3 was defined following IMGT. Any clonotype with a frequency above 0.1% was classified as a highly expanded clone. Shannon entropy served as the measure of repertoire diversity, while the Gini coefficient captured V-J evenness. A clonotype found in more than one individual was treated as public. Using fastp at Q25 and MiXCR, TCRdb reprocessed the public reads and kept productive beta chains. Each record represents a unique CDR3 protein, reported with the most common genes and DNA among its rows. What appears here as the V and J calls and clone size reflects TCRdb's work, not the paper's. For this sample the table gives around 480,000 distinct CDR3 sequences, of which 15% to 20% were detected only once. Jointly, the top ten make up less than 15% of the sample.

V is clipped by 1 base and J by 4 bases, and the sequence between their germline boundaries is 14 bases long. Inclusive of the bounding cysteine and phenylalanine, the CDR3 is 16 residues long. Just the 48-base CDR3 DNA is kept, in frame starting at base 1. From the germline V gene, CDR1 is SGHVS and CDR2 is FQNEAQ. These data were also filed under a second study, of T cells in Graves' hyperthyroidism and ophthalmopathy. Looking at the second paper: Stable Graves' hyperthyroidism was defined as no progression to ophthalmopathy during 18 months of follow-up. The hyperthyroidism patients were between 18 and 65 years old and newly diagnosed, with a disease duration of less than 2 months. Exclusion was applied to patients with uncontrolled infections, other autoimmune diseases, pregnancy or lactation. Diagnoses relied on clinical symptoms, serum thyroxine and TRAb, thyroid ultrasound and orbital computed tomography. The first round of RT-PCR for the TCR CDR3 was performed with the HTBI primer set and the Qiagen OneStep RT-PCR kit. Most expanded thyroid clonotypes (frequency above 0.001) were also found in blood, which suggests that blood repertoires may mirror thyroid immune responses. A model built on a 13 V-J signature distinguished ophthalmopathy from stable hyperthyroidism, reaching roughly 88% sensitivity and around 81% specificity in cross-validation and 80%/75% in testing. During validation, the model predicted progression to ophthalmopathy a median of about 5.9 months ahead of onset, with around 70% sensitivity and 72% to 80% specificity. A discovery cohort of approximately 97 patients, roughly 40 with Graves' ophthalmopathy and about 58 with stable Graves' hyperthyroidism, was used to find distinguishing TCR V-J signatures. An independent validation cohort of around 20 hyperthyroidism patients and 17 patients who later progressed to ophthalmopathy tested prospective prediction of ophthalmopathy. The approximately 97 discovery patients were randomly divided into training and test sets at a 7:3 ratio. Thyroid tissue and blood T-cell repertoires from roughly six Graves' hyperthyroidism patients were also compared in the study. Following sampling, methimazole starting at 30 mg daily was given to hyperthyroidism patients, and high-dose intravenous methylprednisolone was given to ophthalmopathy patients. The libraries were constructed in a second round of multiplex PCR and then size-selected and purified. The libraries were sequenced on an Illumina HiSeq2000 using paired-end 100 bp reads. SOAPnuke was used to process the raw data, throwing out any read that contained adapters or uncalled bases, had a mean Phred below 15, or lacked an exact constant-primer or identifier match. COPE v1.2.5 was used to merge high-quality paired reads, and clonotypes were defined as unique nucleotide sequences. MiTCR v1.1 was used to align clonotypes to the IMGT TRBV, TRBD and TRBJ reference segments. The analysis included only V-J combinations with a frequency above 0.0001, which together covered 99% to 99.2% of the repertoires. A TCS score was defined as the ratio of F50 (clonal expansion) to E x V (chaos), with BLOSUM62-based TCRdist applied between CDR3 peptides within each V-J. Welch's t-statistics and random forest reduced 514 V-J features to 10 to 15, which were used in a naive Bayes classifier (R e1071). No statistical method was used to set the sample size in advance, and investigators knew the group allocation. The paper reports TCR Vbeta CDR3 sequencing of fewer than 150 peripheral blood samples: some 41 ophthalmopathy, some 80 hyperthyroidism and around 17 progressor patients.

Here the chain combines TRBV7-8 and TRBJ2-1; perhaps TRBD2 is the D gene, with 5 bases matching. The source is a man aged 40-49 years with Graves disease. Donor details come from another sample of the same person, matched by shared clones. This material consisted of peripheral blood mononuclear cells (PBMCs), taken at new diagnosis, from a patient treated with antithyroid drugs. The DNA reads TGTGCCAGCAGCTTAGAGGGAGCAGGTCCATACAATGAGCAGTTCTTC. Translation gives CASSLEGAGPYNEQFF.